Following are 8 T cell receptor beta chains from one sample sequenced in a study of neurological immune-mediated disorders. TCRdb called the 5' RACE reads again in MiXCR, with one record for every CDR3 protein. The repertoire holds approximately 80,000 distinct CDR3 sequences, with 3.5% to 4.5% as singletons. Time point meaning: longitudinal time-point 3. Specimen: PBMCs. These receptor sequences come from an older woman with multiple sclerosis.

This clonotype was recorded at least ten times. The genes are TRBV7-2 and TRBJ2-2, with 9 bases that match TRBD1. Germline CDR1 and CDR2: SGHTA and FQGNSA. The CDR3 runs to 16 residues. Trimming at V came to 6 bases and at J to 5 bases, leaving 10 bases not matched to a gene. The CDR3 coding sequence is TGTGCCAGCAGGGGTCCGGGACAGGGATGGACCGGGGAGCTGTTTTTT. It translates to CASRGPGQGWTGELFF.

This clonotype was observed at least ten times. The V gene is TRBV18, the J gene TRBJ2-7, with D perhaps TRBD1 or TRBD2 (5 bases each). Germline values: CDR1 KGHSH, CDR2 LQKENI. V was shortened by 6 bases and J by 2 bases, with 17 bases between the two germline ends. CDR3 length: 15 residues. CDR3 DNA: TGTGCCAGCTCCGGGGCAAGCGGAAATACCTACGAGCAGTACTTC. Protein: CASSGASGNTYEQYF.

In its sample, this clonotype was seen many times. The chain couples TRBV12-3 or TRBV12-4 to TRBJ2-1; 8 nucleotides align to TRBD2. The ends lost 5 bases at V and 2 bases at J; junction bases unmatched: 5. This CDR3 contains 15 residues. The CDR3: CASSTRTSPYNEQFF. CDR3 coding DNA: TGTGCCAGCAGTACACGGACTAGCCCCTACAATGAGCAGTTCTTC.

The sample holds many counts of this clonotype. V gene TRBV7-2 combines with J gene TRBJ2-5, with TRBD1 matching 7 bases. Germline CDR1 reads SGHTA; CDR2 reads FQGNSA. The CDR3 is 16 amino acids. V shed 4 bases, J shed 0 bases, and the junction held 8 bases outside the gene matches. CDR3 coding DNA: TGTGCCAGCAGCTCCCGAGGGACAGCAGACCAAGAGACCCAGTACTTC. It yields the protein CASSSRGTADQETQYF.

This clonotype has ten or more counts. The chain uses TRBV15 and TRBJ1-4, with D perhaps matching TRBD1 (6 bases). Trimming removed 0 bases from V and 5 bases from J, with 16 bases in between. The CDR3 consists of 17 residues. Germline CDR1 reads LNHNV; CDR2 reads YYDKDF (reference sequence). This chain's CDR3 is CATSREGTPLKNEKLFF. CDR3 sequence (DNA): TGTGCCACCAGCAGAGAGGGGACACCGCTTAAGAATGAAAAACTGTTTTTT. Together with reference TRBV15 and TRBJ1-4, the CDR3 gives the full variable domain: DAMVIQNPRYQVTQFGKPVTLSCSQTLNHNVMYWYQQKSSQAPKLLFHYYDKDFNNEADTPDNFQSRRPNTSFCFLDIRSPGLGDTAMYLCATSREGTPLKNEKLFFGSGTQLSVL.

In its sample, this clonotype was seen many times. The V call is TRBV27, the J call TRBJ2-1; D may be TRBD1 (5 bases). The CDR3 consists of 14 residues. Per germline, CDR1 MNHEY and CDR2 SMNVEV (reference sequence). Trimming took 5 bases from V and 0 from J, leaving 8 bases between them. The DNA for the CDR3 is TGTGCCAGCAGTCCCCAGGGCTCCTACAATGAGCAGTTCTTC. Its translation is CASSPQGSYNEQFF.

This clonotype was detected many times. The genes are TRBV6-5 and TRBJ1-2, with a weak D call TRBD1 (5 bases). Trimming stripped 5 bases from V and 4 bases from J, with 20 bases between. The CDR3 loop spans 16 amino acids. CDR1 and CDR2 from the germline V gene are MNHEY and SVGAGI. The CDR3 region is CASSRTPQTASYGYTF. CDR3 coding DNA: TGTGCCAGCAGTAGAACCCCCCAGACAGCTTCCTATGGCTACACCTTC.

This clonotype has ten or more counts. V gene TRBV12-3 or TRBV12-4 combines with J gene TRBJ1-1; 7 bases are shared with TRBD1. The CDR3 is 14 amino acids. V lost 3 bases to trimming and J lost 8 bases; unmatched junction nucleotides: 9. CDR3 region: CASSLGDRVSEAFF. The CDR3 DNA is TGTGCCAGCAGTTTGGGTGACAGGGTTTCGGAAGCTTTCTTT.